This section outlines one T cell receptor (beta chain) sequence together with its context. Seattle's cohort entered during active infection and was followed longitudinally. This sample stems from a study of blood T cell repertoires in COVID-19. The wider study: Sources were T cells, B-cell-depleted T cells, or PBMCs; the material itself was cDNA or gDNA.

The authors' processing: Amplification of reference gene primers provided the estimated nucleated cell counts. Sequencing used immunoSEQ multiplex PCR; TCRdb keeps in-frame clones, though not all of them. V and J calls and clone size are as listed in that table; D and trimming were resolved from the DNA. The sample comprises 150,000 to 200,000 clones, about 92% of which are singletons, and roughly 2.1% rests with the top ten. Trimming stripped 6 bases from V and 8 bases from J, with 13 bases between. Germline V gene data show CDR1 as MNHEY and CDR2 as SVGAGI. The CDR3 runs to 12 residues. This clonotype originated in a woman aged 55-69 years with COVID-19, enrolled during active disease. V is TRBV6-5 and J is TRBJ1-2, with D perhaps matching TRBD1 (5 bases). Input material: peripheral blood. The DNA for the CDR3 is TGTGCCAGCAGGGGCGGGGACGACGGCTACACCTTC. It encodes CASRGGDDGYTF.